These T cell receptor beta chains were read from a single sample in a study of blood T cell repertoires in COVID-19. Generated by immunoSEQ multiplex PCR, the TCRdb table keeps only in-frame clones and is missing some. The table includes 150,000 to 200,000 clones, 85% detected once. Sequenced input: peripheral blood. The receptors were gathered from an older woman with acute or convalescent COVID-19. CDR3s include the opening cysteine and the closing phenylalanine or tryptophan. The order of the fields is V gene, J gene, clone size, D gene, CDR3 DNA, CDR3 protein. D genes are given only for firm matches. The listing skips clone size in some rows; elsewhere it reads once, few, many or a size class.

TRBV3-1/TRBV3-2,TRBJ2-7,few,TRBD1,TGTGCCAGCAGCCAAGTCGGGACAGGGGGCTACGAGCAGTACTTC,CASSQVGTGGYEQYF
TRBV5-3,TRBJ2-1,-,TRBD2,TGTGCCAGAAGCAGCGTAGGTAGCGGGCGCAATGAGCAGTTCTTC,CARSSVGSGRNEQFF
TRBV7-9,TRBJ2-7,-,-,TGTGCCAGCAGCCGCGGGATAGGGAGAGGTACTTTTTACGAGCAGTACTTC,CASSRGIGRGTFYEQYF
TRBV5-4,TRBJ2-2,-,TRBD2,TGTGCCGCGGCCCCTAGCGGGAGGGGAACCGGGGAGCTGTTTTTT,CAAAPSGRGTGELFF
TRBV3-1/TRBV3-2,TRBJ1-1,-,TRBD1,TGTGCCAGCAGCTCTTGGACAGGGAACACTGAAGCTTTCTTT,CASSSWTGNTEAFF
TRBV11-3,TRBJ2-1,-,-,TGTGCCAGCAGCCTCTATACAGGGTTAACCATTTACAATGAGCAGTTCTTC,CASSLYTGLTIYNEQFF
TRBV29-1,TRBJ1-3,-,-,TGCAGCGTTGGCGACAGGAAGAGCTCTGGAAACACCATATATTTT,CSVGDRKSSGNTIYF
TRBV2,TRBJ2-5,-,-,TGTGCCAGCAGTGTTGGGGGCTGGGGGGAGACCCAGTACTTC,CASSVGGWGETQYF
TRBV6-6,TRBJ2-3,-,-,TGTGCCAGCAATTTGGGGCCGGATACGCAGTATTTT,CASNLGPDTQYF
TRBV2,TRBJ2-2,-,TRBD2,TGTGCCAGCAGTGACAGGGCTAGCGGAGGCGGGGAGCTGTTTTTT,CASSDRASGGGELFF
TRBV19,TRBJ2-1,-,TRBD2,TGTGCCAGTAGTATAGGGGCTAGCGGGCCCTACAATGAGCAGTTCTTC,CASSIGASGPYNEQFF
TRBV5-1,TRBJ2-5,-,-,TGCGCCAGCAGCTTCGAGGGTGAACAGCAAGAGACCCAGTACTTC,CASSFEGEQQETQYF
TRBV7-9,TRBJ2-1,-,-,TGTGCCAGCAGCTTAACCGGCAGGGGAAGGAACAATGAGCAGTTCTTC,CASSLTGRGRNNEQFF
TRBV19,TRBJ1-5,-,-,TGTGCCAGTAGTACCGCGGGGGGGGCGGGTCAGCCCCAGCATTTT,CASSTAGGAGQPQHF
TRBV2,TRBJ2-1,many,-,TGTGCCAGCAGTAAGGACACGACGAGGAATGAGCAGTTCTTC,CASSKDTTRNEQFF
TRBV19,TRBJ2-1,-,TRBD2,TGTGCCAGTAGTATAGATAACTTTAGGACTAGCAAGTTCTTC,CASSIDNFRTSKFF
TRBV28,TRBJ1-4,-,-,TGTGCCACGGGGACATCGGTTCGAAATGAAAAACTGTTTTTT,CATGTSVRNEKLFF
TRBV6-6,TRBJ1-1,-,-,TGTGCCAGCAGTGCCAGCGATGCTGAAGCTTTCTTT,CASSASDAEAFF
TRBV5-5,TRBJ1-6,-,-,TGTGCCAGCAGCTTGAGAAGAGCGGCAGCCTCACCCCTCCACTTT,CASSLRRAAASPLHF
TRBV19,TRBJ2-3,-,-,TGTGCCAGTAGTATCGGGCTCGGCGGAGGCAGCACAGATACGCAGTATTTT,CASSIGLGGGSTDTQYF
TRBV19,TRBJ2-7,-,TRBD1,TGTGCCAGTAAGGGGACAGGGGGACCCTACGAGCAGTACTTC,CASKGTGGPYEQYF
TRBV28,TRBJ1-3,-,-,TGTGCCAGCAGTTCTTCAGGGTCAGGAAACACCATATATTTT,CASSSSGSGNTIYF
TRBV29-1,TRBJ1-1,-,-,TGCAGCGTTGAAGACTTGACAGGCCTGAACACTGAAGCTTTCTTT,CSVEDLTGLNTEAFF
TRBV2,TRBJ1-1,-,TRBD1,TGTGCCAGCAGGACCGTCAGGGGGAGGACTGAAGCTTTCTTT,CASRTVRGRTEAFF
TRBV18,TRBJ1-1,once,-,TGTGCCAGTTCGAGTAAGGCGGACACTGAAGCTTTCTTT,CASSSKADTEAFF
TRBV20-1,TRBJ1-2,-,-,TGCAGTGCTAGGGGAGGAGTGCGCTACACCTTC,CSARGGVRYTF
TRBV4-1,TRBJ2-1,few,TRBD2,TGCGCCAGCAGCCAAGAGACCGGGACTAGCAGATACAATGAGCAGTTCTTC,CASSQETGTSRYNEQFF